This section outlines one T cell receptor beta chain sequence together with its context. According to the study, TCR beta libraries were built with iRepertoire HTBI primers and CDR3-region Arm-PCR. TCRdb re-analysed the multiplex PCR reads in MiXCR, keeping a single row per CDR3 protein. The sample lists roughly 400,000 distinct CDR3 sequences, 21% occurring once. This specimen belongs to a study of regulatory T cells in long-lasting Graves disease. As to time point: persistent/refractory GD, antithyroid drugs over 5 years with positive TRAb. TCR sequences were obtained from RNA taken from PBMCs. The receptor's source is a female donor with Graves disease. The material sequenced was peripheral blood mononuclear cells (PBMCs), taken when the disease was refractory, from a patient treated with antithyroid drugs.

CDR3 nucleotide sequence: TGTGCCAGTAGTAGTTATGGACAGGGGAATCCCTACGAGCAGTACTTC. It yields the protein CASSSYGQGNPYEQYF. The genes are TRBV19 and TRBJ2-7; TRBD1 aligns across 9 bases. This CDR3 has 16 amino acids. CDR1 and CDR2 from the germline V gene are LNHDA and SQIVND (reference sequence). With 4 bases clipped from V and 2 bases from J, the junction kept 9 bases outside the gene matches. The variable domain in full, completed from reference TRBV19 and TRBJ2-7, reads DGGITQSPKYLFRKEGQNVTLSCEQNLNHDAMYWYRQDPGQGLRLIYYSQIVNDFQKGDIAEGYSVSREKKESFPLTVTSAQKNPTAFYLCASSSYGQGNPYEQYFGPGTRLTVT.